The source of this TCR beta chain is a study of identical twins. This clonotype was observed a few times. Template switching added a universal primer site, and cDNA bore unique molecular identifiers. TCRdb called the 5' RACE reads again in MiXCR, with one record for every CDR3 protein. This table has 700,000 to 950,000 distinct CDR3 sequences, 9% to 15% appearing once. Germline CDR1 is MGHRA and CDR2 is YSYEKL. The CDR3 covers 15 residues. Trimming left V 1 base short and J 4 bases short, with 12 bases between. In every case, the donor was a healthy Caucasian. In addition, the sample was reused for a study of yellow fever vaccine responses in identical twins.

The clonotype comes from a woman aged 18-29 years in good health. J is TRBJ2-3 and V is TRBV4-1; D remains unclear. The material sequenced was PBMCs. The CDR3: CASSQVGVPADTQYF. In nucleotides, the CDR3 is TGCGCCAGCAGCCAAGTAGGCGTCCCGGCAGATACGCAGTATTTT.